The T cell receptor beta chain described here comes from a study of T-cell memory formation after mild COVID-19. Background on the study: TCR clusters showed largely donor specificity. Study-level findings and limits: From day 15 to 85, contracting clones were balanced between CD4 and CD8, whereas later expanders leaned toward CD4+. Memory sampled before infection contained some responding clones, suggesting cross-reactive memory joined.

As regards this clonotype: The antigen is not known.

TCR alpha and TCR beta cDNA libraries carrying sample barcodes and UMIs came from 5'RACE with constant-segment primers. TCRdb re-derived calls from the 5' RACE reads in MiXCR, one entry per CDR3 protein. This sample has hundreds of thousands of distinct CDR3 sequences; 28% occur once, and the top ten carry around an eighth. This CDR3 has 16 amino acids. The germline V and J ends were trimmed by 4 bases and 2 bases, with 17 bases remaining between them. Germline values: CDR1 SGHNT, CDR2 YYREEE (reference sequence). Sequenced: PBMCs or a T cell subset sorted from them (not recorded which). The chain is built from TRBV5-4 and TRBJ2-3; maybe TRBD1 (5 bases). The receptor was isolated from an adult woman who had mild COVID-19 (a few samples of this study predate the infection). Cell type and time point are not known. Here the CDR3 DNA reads TGTGCCAGCAGCAAGCCTGACAGTTCTGCCACAGATACGCAGTATTTT. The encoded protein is CASSKPDSSATDTQYF.